This T cell receptor beta chain appears in the sequencing data of a study of T cell changes during pregnancy in multiple sclerosis. The repertoire was sequenced with immunoSEQ multiplex PCR; TCRdb's copy has only in-frame clones and lacks some. The sample holds about 75,000 clones, approximately 93% seen once. The clonotype originates from a female donor with multiple sclerosis, enrolled in a pregnancy study. The sequenced sample was CD4+ T cells from peripheral blood mononuclear cells, obtained after pregnancy.

CDR3 in amino acids: CASSLGKGQNTEAFF. CDR3 bases: TGTGCCAGCAGTTTGGGAAAGGGACAGAACACTGAAGCTTTCTTT. V usage is TRBV27 and J usage is TRBJ1-1; D might be TRBD1 (6 bases). CDR1 MNHEY and CDR2 SMNVEV come from the germline V gene (reference sequence). Trimming left V 3 bases short and J 1 base short, with 12 bases between. The CDR3 loop spans 15 amino acids.